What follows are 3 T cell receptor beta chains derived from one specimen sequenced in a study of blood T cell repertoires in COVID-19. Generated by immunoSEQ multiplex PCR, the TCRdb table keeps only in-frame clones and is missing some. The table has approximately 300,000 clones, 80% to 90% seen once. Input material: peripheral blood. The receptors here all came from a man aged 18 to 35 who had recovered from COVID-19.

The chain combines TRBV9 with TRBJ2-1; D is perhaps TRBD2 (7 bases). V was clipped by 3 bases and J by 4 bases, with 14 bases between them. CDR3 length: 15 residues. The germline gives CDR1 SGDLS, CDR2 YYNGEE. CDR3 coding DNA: TGTGCCAGCAGCGAGGGGGGGTTCCTTTACAATGAGCAGTTCTTC. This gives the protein CASSEGGFLYNEQFF.

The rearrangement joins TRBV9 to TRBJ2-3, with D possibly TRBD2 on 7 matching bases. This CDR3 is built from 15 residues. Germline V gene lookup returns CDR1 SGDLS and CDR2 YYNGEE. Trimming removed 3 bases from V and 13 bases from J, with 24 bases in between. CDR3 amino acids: CASSATTPTGGQKYF. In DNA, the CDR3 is TGTGCCAGCAGCGCCACCACCCCCACCGGGGGGCAGAAGTATTTT. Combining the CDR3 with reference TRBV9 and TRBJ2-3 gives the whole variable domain DSGVTQTPKHLITATGQRVTLRCSPRSGDLSVYWYQQSLDQGLQFLIQYYNGEERAKGNILERFSAQQFPDLHSELNLSSLELGDSALYFCASSATTPTGGQKYFGPGTRLTVL.

CDR3 nucleotide sequence: TGTGCCAGCAGTTTCGCGGGGACTGAAGCTTTCTTT. It translates to CASSFAGTEAFF. J is TRBJ1-1 and V is TRBV12-3 or TRBV12-4, with D uncertain. Trimming removed 3 bases at V and 5 bases at J, with 7 bases between. This CDR3 contains 12 residues.